This TCR beta chain appears in the sequencing data of a study of blood T cells in healthy people across ages (dated by TCRdb to about 2015). At the level of the whole study: In model experiments, roughly one uniquely barcoded TCR beta cDNA molecule per two T cells was captured by template switching. Using deep sequencing normalized with unique cDNA molecular identifiers, the study measured how TCR beta repertoire diversity changes with age. The donors were divided into four age groups: young (average roughly 17 years), middle-aged (under 40), aged (around 67) and long-lived (nearly 85). To avoid experimental bias, donors of different ages were spread randomly across the sequencing lanes. Using the same blood draw, the study looked at two additional independent replicas of 1 million unique cDNA reads for two donors, one aged 18 to 30 and the other aged 80 or older. General conclusions and limits of the study: Compared with the aged group, the long-lived group had more naive CD4+ T cells, fewer expanded clones and increased TCR diversity, a pattern suggesting age selection. Observed TCR beta diversity per million T cells fell roughly linearly with age, and a significant reduction was already apparent by age around 36. Estimates of total diversity based on one million sequenced T cells were considered lower bounds and underestimates. Conclusive comparison of naive and antigen-experienced compartments was prevented by the profiling of bulk unsorted PBMCs. Because donor CMV infection status was unknown, age-related changes in expanded clonotypes were potentially confounded. There was a strong correlation between observed TCR beta diversity and the percentage of naive T cells measured by flow cytometry.

The 39 donors, aged about 6 to 95 years, were systemically healthy Caucasian individuals from Russia. About 9.8 milliliters of peripheral blood were drawn from each donor into EDTA-treated Vacutainer tubes. Ficoll-Paque density-gradient centrifugation was used to isolate PBMCs, with at least 7 million per sample. Trizol reagent was used to extract total RNA from the PBMCs, yielding at least 6 micrograms per sample. For every donor, an aliquot of PBMCs went through flow cytometry to measure the percentages of naive CD45RAhigh/CD27high T cells. This clonotype came up many times. Its antigen is not yet known. Per-nucleotide qualities are absent, and no much larger clonotype sits a single base away. The germline V gene specifies SGHRS as CDR1 and YFSETQ as CDR2. Unmatched junction bases come to 5, with V trimmed by 4 bases and J by 2 bases. Measured from the cysteine to the phenylalanine, the CDR3 is 15 residues long. The retained sequence is limited to the CDR3, 45 bases, with the frame set at the first base.

Library preparation was by 5' RACE. Sequencing took place on an Illumina HiSeq 2500. The second PCR ran for roughly 6 to 11 cycles and used a J-beta primer mix along with a sample-barcoded 5' primer. Each TCR beta cDNA molecule received a unique molecular identifier from a template-switch 5' adaptor carrying 12 random nucleotides. At least 3 million CDR3-containing paired-end reads were obtained from each sample. First-strand cDNA synthesis was performed from all RNA using the Mint cDNA synthesis kit, with priming by a TRBC-specific oligonucleotide. Following uracil-DNA glycosylase treatment, all cDNA underwent a first 18-cycle PCR with the universal primers M1SS and BC2_uni_R. The published analysis was carried out like this. Each sample was normalized by randomly selecting 1 million high-quality reads, each carrying a distinct molecular identifier. Instead of being binned into consensus sequences, reads that shared molecular identifiers were thrown out. MiTCR, with a Q25 quality threshold and the strictest error-elimination algorithm, was used for CDR3 identification, clonotype clustering and error correction. Lower-bound total TCR beta diversity was estimated with a nonparametric unseen species model using Euler transformation. TCRdb trimmed the raw reads at Q25, called clones with MiXCR and kept productive beta chains. A single entry per CDR3 protein holds the most common genes and DNA from its merged rows. TCRdb, rather than the study authors, made the V and J calls. The sample includes some 640,000 distinct CDR3 sequences, with about 30% observed a single time. Jointly, the top ten make up around a sixth of the sample.

The sequencing input was blood. The V and J genes are TRBV5-1 and TRBJ2-7; TRBD1 lines up with 11 middle nucleotides. The TCR was taken from an elderly woman in good health. The DNA sequence is as follows: TGCGCCAGCAGCGCCCAGGGACAGGGGGCCTACGAGCAGTACTTC. This encodes CASSAQGQGAYEQYF.